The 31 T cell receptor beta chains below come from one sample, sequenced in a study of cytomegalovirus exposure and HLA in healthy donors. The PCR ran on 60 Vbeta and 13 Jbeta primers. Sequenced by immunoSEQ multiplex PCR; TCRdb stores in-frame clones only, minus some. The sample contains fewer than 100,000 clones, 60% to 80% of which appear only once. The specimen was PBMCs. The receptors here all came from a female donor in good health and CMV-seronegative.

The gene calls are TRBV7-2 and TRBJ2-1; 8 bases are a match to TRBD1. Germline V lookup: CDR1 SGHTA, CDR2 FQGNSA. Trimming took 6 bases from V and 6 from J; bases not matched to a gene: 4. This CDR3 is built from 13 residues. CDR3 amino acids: CASRAGGGNEQFF. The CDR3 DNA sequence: TGTGCCAGCAGGGCAGGGGGCGGCAATGAGCAGTTCTTC.

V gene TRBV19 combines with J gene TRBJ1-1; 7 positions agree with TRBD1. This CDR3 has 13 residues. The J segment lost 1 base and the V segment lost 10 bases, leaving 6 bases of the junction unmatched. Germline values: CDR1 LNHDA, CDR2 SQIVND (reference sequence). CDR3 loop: CATPGQSNTEAFF. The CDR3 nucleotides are TGTGCCACCCCGGGACAGTCGAACACTGAAGCTTTCTTT.

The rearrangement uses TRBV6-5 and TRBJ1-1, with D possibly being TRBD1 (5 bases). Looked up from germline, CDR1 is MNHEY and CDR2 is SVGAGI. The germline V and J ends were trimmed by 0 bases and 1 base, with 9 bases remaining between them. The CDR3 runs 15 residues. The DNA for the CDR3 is TGTGCCAGCAGTTACTCTCGGGGGAAGAACACTGAAGCTTTCTTT. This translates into CASSYSRGKNTEAFF.

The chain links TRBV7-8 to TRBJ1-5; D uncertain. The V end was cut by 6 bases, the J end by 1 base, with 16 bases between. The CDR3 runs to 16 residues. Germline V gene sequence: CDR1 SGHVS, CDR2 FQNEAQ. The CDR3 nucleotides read TGTGCCAGCAGTCCAAGGGAGGTGATGAGCAATCAGCCCCAGCATTTT. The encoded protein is CASSPREVMSNQPQHF.

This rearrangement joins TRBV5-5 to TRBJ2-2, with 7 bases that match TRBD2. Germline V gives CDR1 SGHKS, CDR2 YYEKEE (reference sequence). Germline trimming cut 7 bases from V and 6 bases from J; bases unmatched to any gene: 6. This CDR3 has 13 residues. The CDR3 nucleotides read TGTGCCAGCCGGGACTATAATTCCGGGGAGCTGTTTTTT. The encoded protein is CASRDYNSGELFF.

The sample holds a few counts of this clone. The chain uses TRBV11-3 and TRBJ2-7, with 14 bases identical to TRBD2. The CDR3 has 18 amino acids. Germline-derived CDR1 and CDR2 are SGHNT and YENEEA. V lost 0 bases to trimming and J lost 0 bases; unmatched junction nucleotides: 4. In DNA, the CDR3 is TGTGCCAGCAGCTTAGAGCGGACTAGCGGGGGGAACTCCTACGAGCAGTACTTC. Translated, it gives CASSLERTSGGNSYEQYF.

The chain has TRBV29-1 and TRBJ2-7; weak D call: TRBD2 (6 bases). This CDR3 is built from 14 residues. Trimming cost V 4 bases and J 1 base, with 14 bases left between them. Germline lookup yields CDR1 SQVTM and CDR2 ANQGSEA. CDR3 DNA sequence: TGCAGCGTTGCCAAAAATGCGGGGTCCTACGAGCAGTACTTC. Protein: CSVAKNAGSYEQYF.

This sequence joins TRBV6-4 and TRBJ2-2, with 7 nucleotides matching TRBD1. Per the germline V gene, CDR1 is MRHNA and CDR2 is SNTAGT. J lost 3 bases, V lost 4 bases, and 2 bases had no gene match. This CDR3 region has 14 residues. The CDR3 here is CASSGGGDTGELFF. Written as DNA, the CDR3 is TGTGCCAGCAGTGGAGGGGGCGACACCGGGGAGCTGTTTTTT.

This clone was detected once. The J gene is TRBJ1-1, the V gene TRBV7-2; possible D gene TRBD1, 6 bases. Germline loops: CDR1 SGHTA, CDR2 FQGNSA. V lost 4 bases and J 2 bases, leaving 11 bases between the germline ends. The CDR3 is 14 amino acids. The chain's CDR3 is CASSSQGSNTEAFF. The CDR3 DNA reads TGTGCCAGCAGCTCACAGGGAAGCAACACTGAAGCTTTCTTT.

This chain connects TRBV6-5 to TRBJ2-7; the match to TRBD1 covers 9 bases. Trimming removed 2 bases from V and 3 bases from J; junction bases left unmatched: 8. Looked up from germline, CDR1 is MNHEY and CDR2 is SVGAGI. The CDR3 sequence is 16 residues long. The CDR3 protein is CASSYEGTGRNYEQYF. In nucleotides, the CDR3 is TGTGCCAGCAGTTACGAGGGGACAGGGAGAAACTACGAGCAGTACTTC.

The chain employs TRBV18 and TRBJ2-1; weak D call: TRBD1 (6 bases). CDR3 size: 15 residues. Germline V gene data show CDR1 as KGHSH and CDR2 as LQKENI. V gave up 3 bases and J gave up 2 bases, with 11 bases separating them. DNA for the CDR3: TGTGCCAGCTCACCCGGACAGATGACCTACAATGAGCAGTTCTTC. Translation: CASSPGQMTYNEQFF.

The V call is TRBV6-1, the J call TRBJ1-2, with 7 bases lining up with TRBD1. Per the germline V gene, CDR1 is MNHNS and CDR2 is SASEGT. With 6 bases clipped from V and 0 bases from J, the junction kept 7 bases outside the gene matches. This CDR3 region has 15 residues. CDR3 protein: CASSPSTGSNYGYTF. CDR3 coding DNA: TGTGCCAGCAGCCCTTCGACAGGGTCTAACTATGGCTACACCTTC.

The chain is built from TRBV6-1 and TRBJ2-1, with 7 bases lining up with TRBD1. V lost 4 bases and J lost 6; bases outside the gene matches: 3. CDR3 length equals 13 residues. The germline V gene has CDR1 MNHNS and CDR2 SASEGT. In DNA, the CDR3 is TGTGCCAGCAGTGGACAGGGTCGCAATGAGCAGTTCTTC. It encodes CASSGQGRNEQFF.

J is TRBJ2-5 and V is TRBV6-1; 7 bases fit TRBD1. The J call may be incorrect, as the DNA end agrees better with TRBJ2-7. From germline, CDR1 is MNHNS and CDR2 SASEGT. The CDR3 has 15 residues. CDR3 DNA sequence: TGTGCCAGCCCTCCCGGACAGGAGGCAATCTACGAGCAGTACTTC. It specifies CASPPGQEAIYEQYF.

The CDR3 protein is CASSVGKGGQSQETQYF. The CDR3 region has the DNA TGTGCCAGCAGCGTAGGGAAGGGGGGACAGAGCCAAGAGACCCAGTACTTC. The chain links TRBV9 to TRBJ2-5, with a tentative D call TRBD1 (7 bases). The CDR3 has 17 amino acids. Trimming removed 0 bases at V and 1 base at J, with 16 bases between. The germline gives CDR1 SGDLS, CDR2 YYNGEE.

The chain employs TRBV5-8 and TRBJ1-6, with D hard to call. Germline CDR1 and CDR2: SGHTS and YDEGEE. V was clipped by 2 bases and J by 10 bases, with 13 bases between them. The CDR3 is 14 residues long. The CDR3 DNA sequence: TGTGCCAGCAGCTTTCTTGCCGTAGAATCACCCCTCCACTTT. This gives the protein CASSFLAVESPLHF.

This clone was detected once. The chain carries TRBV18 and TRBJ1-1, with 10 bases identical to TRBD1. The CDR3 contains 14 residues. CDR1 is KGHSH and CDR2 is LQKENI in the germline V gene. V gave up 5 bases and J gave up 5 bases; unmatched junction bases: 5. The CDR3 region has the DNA TGTGCCAGCTCATTGGGACAGGGGAGGACTGAAGCTTTCTTT. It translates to CASSLGQGRTEAFF.

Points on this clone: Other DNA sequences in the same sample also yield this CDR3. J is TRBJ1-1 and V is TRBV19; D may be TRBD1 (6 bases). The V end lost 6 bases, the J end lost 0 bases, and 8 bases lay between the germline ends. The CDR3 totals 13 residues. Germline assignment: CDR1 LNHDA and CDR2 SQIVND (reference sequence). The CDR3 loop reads CASRGQLNTEAFF. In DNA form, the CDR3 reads TGTGCCAGTAGAGGACAGCTGAACACTGAAGCTTTCTTT.

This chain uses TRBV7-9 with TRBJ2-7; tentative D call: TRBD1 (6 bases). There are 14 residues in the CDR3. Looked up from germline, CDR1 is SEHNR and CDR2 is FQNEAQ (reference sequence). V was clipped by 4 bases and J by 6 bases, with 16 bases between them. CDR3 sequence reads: CASSSTGSLVEQYF. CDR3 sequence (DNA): TGTGCCAGCAGCTCGACAGGATCTCTGGTCGAGCAGTACTTC.

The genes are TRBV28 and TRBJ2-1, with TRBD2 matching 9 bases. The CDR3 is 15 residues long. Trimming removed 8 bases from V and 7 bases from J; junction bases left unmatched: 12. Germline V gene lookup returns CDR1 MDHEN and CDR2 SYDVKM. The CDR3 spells CASSPWASGNNEQFF. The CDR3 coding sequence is TGTGCCAGCTCCCCTTGGGCTAGCGGGAATAATGAGCAGTTCTTC.

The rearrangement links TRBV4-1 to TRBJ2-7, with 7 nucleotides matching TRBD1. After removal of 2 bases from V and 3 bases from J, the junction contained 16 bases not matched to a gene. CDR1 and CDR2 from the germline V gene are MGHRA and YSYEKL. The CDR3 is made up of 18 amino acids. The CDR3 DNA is TGCGCCAGCAGCCAAACCGGCCTCCCACAGGGGTCGGACTACGAGCAGTACTTC. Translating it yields CASSQTGLPQGSDYEQYF.

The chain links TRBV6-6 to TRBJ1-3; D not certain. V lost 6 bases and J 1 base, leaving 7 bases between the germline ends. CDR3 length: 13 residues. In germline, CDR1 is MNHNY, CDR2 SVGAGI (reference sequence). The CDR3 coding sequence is TGTGCCAGCAGGGGCGATTCTGGAAACACCATATATTTT. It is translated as CASRGDSGNTIYF.

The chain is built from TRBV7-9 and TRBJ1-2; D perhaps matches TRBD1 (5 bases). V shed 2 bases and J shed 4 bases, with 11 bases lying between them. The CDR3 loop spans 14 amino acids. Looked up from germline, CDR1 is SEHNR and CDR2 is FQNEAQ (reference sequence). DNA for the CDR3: TGTGCCAGCAGCTTAACAGGAACGACCTATGGCTACACCTTC. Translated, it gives CASSLTGTTYGYTF.

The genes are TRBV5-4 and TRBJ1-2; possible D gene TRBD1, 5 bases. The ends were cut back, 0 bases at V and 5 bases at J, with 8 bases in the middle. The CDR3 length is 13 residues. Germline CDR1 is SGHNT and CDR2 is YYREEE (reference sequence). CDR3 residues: CASSLVSGYGYTF. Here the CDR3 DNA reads TGTGCCAGCAGCTTGGTCTCAGGGTATGGCTACACCTTC.

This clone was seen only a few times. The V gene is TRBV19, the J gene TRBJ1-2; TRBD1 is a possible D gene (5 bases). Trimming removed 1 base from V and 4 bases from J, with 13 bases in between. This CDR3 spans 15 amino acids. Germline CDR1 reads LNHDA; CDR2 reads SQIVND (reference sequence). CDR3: CASSIVQGGGYGYTF. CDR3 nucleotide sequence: TGTGCCAGTAGTATAGTTCAGGGTGGTGGCTATGGCTACACCTTC.

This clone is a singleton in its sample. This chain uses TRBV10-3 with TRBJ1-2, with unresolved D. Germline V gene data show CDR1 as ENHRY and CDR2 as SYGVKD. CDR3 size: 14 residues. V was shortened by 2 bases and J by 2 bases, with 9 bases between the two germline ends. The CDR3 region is CAISEGTVNYGYTF. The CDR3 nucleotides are TGTGCCATCAGTGAGGGTACAGTGAACTATGGCTACACCTTC.

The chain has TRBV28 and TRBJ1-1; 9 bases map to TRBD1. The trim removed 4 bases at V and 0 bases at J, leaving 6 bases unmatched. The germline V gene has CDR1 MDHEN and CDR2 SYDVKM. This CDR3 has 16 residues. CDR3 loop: CASSSGTGTVNTEAFF. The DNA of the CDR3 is TGTGCCAGCAGTTCGGGGACAGGGACTGTGAACACTGAAGCTTTCTTT.

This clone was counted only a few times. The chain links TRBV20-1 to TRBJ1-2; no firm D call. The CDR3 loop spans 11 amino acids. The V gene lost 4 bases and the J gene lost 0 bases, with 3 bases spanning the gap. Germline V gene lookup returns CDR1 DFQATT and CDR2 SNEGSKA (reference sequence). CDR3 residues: CSATSNYGYTF. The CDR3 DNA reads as TGCAGTGCTACCTCTAACTATGGCTACACCTTC.

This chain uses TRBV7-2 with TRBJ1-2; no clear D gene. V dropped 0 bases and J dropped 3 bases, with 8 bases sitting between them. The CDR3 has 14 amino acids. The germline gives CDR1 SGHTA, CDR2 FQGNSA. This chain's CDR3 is CASSLAPADYGYTF. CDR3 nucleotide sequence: TGTGCCAGCAGCTTAGCACCCGCGGACTATGGCTACACCTTC. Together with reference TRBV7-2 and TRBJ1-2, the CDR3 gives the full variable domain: GAGVSQSPSNKVTEKGKDVELRCDPISGHTALYWYRQSLGQGLEFLIYFQGNSAPDKSGLPSDRFSAERTGGSVSTLTIQRTQQEDSAVYLCASSLAPADYGYTFGSGTRLTVV.

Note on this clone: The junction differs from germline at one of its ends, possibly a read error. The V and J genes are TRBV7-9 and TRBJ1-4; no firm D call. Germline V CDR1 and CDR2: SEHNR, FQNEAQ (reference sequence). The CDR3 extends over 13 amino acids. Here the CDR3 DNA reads TGTTCCAGCAGCTCGAGCGAGTTAGGAAAACTGTTTTTT. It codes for CSSSSSELGKLFF.

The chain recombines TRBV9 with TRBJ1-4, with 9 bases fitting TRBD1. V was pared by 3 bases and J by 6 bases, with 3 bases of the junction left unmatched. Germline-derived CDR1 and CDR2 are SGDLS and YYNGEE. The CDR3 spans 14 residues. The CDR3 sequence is CASSETGGDEKLFF. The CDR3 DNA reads TGTGCCAGCAGCGAGACAGGGGGTGATGAAAAACTGTTTTTT.